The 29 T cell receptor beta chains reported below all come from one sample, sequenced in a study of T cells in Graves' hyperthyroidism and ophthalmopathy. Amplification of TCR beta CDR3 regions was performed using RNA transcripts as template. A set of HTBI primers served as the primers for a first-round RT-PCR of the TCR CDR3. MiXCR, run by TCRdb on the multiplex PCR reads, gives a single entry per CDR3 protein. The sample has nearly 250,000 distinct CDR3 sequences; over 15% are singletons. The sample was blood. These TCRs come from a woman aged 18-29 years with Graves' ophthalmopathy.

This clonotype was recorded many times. CDR3 sequence: CASSRVTANTEAFF. Written as DNA, the CDR3 is TGTGCCAGCAGCCGCGTGACAGCGAACACTGAAGCTTTCTTT. The chain uses TRBV7-9 and TRBJ1-1, with D possibly matching TRBD1 (5 bases). Germline V CDR1 and CDR2: SEHNR, FQNEAQ (reference sequence). The CDR3 is 14 amino acids. Trimming pared 5 bases from V and 1 base from J, leaving 11 bases between.

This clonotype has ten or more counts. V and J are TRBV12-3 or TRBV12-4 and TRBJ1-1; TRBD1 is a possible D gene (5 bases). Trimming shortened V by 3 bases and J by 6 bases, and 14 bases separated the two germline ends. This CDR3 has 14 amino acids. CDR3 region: CASSLTHGDAEAFF. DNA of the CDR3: TGTGCCAGCAGTTTGACCCATGGGGACGCTGAAGCTTTCTTT.

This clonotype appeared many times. CDR3 sequence: CASSYSGEVIEAFF. The CDR3, as DNA: TGTGCCAGCAGCTATTCCGGTGAGGTTATTGAAGCTTTCTTT. The chain links TRBV5-4 to TRBJ1-1; D is unclear. CDR3 length: 14 amino acids. The V end was cut by 3 bases, the J end by 7 bases, with 16 bases between. Germline loops: CDR1 SGHNT, CDR2 YYREEE (reference sequence). Drawing the rest from reference TRBV5-4 and TRBJ1-1, the complete variable domain is ETGVTQSPTHLIKTRGQQVTLRCSSQSGHNTVSWYQQALGQGPQFIFQYYREEENGRGNFPPRFSGLQFPNYSSELNVNALELDDSALYLCASSYSGEVIEAFFGQGTRLTVV.

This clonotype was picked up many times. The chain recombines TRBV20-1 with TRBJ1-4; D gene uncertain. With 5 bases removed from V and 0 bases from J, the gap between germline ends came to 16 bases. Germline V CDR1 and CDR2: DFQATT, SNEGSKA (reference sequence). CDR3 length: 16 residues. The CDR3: CSASEEGEATNEKLFF. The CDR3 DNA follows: TGCAGTGCTTCGGAGGAGGGTGAGGCAACTAATGAAAAACTGTTTTTT.

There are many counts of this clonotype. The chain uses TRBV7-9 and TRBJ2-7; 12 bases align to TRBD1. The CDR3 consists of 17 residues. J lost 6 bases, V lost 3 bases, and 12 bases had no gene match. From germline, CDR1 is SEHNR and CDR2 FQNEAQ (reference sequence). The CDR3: CASSLGLGTGGLSEQYF. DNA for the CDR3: TGTGCCAGCAGCTTGGGATTAGGGACAGGGGGCTTATCCGAGCAGTACTTC.

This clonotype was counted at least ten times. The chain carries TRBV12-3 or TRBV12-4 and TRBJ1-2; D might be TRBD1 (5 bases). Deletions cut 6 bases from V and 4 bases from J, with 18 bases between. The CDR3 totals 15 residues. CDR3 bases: TGTGCCAGCAGCAAGATGGTGAGGGGAGGCTATGGCTACACCTTC. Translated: CASSKMVRGGYGYTF.

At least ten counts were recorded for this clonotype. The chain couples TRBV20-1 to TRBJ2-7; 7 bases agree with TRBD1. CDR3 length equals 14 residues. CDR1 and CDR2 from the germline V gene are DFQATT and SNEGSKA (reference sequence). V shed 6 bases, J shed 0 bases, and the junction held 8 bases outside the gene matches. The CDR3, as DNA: TGCAGTGCACTAAACAGGGGTAGCTCCTACGAGCAGTACTTC. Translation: CSALNRGSSYEQYF.

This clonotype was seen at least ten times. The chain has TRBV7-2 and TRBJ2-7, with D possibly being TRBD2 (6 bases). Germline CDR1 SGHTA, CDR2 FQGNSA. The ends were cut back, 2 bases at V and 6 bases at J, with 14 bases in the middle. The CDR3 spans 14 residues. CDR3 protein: CASSLSGTPGEQYF. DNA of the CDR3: TGTGCCAGCAGCTTATCCGGGACTCCTGGCGAGCAGTACTTC.

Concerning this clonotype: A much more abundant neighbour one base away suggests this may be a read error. The CDR3 is CASSDSAGGHYNEQFF. CDR3 nucleotide sequence: TGTGCCAGCAGTGACTCCGCCGGGGGGCACTACAATGAGCAGTTCTTC. V usage is TRBV28 and J usage is TRBJ2-1, with D perhaps matching TRBD2 (7 bases). Deletions cut 5 bases from V and 3 bases from J, with 17 bases between. CDR1 and CDR2 (germline): MDHEN, SYDVKM. The CDR3 is 16 residues long. The full variable domain, completed using reference TRBV28 and TRBJ2-1, is DVKVTQSSRYLVKRTGEKVFLECVQDMDHENMFWYRQDPGLGLRLIYFSYDVKMKEKGDIPEGYSVSREKKERFSLILESASTNQTSMYLCASSDSAGGHYNEQFFGPGTRLTVL.

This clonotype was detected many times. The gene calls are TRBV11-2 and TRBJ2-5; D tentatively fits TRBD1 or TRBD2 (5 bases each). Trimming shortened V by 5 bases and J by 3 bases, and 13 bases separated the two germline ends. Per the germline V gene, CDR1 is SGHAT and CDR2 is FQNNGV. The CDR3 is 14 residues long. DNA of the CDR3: TGTGCCAGCAGCCCAACCGGGACCAAAGAGACCCAGTACTTC. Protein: CASSPTGTKETQYF.

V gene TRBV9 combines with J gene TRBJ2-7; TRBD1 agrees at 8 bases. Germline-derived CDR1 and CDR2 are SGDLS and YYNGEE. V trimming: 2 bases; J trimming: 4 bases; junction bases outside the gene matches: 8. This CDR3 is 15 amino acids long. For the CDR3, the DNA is TGTGCCAGCAGCGTCGGACAGGGAGGCAGGTACGAGCAGTACTTC. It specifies CASSVGQGGRYEQYF.

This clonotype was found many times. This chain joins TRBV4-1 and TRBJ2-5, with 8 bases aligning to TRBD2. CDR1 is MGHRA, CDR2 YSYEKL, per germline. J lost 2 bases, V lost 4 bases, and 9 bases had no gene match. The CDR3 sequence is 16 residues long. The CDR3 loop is CASSREVRGVQETQYF. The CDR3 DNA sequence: TGCGCCAGCAGCCGCGAGGTGCGGGGGGTGCAAGAGACCCAGTACTTC.

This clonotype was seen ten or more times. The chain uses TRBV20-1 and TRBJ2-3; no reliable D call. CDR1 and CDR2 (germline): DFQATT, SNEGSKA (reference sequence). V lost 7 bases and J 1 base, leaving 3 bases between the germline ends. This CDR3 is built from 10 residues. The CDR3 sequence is CSVGTDTQYF. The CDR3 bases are TGCAGTGTGGGCACAGATACGCAGTATTTT.

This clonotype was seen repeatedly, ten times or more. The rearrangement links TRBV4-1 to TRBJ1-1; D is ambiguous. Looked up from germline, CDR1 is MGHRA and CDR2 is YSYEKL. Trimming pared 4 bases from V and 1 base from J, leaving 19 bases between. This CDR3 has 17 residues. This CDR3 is CASSLPKDATRNTEAFF. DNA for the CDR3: TGCGCCAGCAGCCTCCCGAAGGACGCCACGAGGAACACTGAAGCTTTCTTT.

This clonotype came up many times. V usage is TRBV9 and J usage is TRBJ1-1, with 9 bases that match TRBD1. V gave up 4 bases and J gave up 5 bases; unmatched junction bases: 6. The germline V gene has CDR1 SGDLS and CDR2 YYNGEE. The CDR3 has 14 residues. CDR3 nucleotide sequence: TGTGCCAGCAGCTTCGGGACAGGGAGAACTGAAGCTTTCTTT. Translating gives CASSFGTGRTEAFF.

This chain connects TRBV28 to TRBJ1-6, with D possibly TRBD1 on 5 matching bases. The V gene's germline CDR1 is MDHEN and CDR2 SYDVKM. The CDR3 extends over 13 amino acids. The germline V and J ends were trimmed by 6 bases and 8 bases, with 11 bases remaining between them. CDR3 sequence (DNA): TGTGCCAGCAGGGGGGGGGAATATTCACCCCTCCACTTT. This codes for CASRGGEYSPLHF.

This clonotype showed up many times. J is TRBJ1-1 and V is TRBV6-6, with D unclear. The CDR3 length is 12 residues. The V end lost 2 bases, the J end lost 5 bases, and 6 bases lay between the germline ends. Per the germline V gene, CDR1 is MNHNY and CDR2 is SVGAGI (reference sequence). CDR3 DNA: TGTGCCAGCAGTTACGGGAAGACTGAAGCTTTCTTT. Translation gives CASSYGKTEAFF.

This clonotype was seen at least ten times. The CDR3 here is CASSRDSPLQQPQHF. DNA of the CDR3: TGTGCCAGCAGCCGGGACAGCCCCCTACAGCAGCCCCAGCATTTT. The genes are TRBV5-5 and TRBJ1-5; the match to TRBD1 covers 7 bases. The CDR3 extends over 15 amino acids. J was trimmed by 7 bases and V by 4 bases; bases with no gene match: 11. Per the germline V gene, CDR1 is SGHKS and CDR2 is YYEKEE (reference sequence).

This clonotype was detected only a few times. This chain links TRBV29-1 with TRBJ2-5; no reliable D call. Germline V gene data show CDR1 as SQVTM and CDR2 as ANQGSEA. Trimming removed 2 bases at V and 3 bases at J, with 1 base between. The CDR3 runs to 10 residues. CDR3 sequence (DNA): TGCAGCGTTGAAAAAGAGACCCAGTACTTC. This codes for CSVEKETQYF.

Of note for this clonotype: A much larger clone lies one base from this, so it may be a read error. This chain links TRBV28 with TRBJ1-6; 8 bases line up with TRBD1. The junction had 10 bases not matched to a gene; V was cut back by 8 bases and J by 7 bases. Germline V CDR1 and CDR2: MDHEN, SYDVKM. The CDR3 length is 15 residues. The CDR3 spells CASGPYRGWNSPLHF. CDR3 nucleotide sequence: TGTGCCAGCGGTCCATACAGGGGGTGGAATTCACCCCTCCACTTT.

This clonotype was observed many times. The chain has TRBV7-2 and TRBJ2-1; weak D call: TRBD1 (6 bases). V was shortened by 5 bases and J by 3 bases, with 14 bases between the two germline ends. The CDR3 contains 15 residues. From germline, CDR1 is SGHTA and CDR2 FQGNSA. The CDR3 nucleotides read TGTGCCAGCAGCCGAGGTGGGACAAACTACAATGAGCAGTTCTTC. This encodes CASSRGGTNYNEQFF.

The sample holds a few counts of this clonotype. The CDR3 is CASSQLGQGGTEAFF. The CDR3 nucleotides are TGCGCCAGCAGCCAACTAGGACAAGGTGGGACTGAAGCTTTCTTT. V gene TRBV4-1 combines with J gene TRBJ1-1; weak D call: TRBD1 (5 bases). Germline loops: CDR1 MGHRA, CDR2 YSYEKL. Trimming pared 2 bases from V and 5 bases from J, leaving 15 bases between. This CDR3 spans 15 amino acids.

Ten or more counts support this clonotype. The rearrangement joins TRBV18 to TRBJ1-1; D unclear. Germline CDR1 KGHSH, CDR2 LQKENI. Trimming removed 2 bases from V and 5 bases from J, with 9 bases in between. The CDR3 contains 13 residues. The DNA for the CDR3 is TGTGCCAGCTCACCAAGGGTAGGAACTGAAGCTTTCTTT. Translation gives CASSPRVGTEAFF.

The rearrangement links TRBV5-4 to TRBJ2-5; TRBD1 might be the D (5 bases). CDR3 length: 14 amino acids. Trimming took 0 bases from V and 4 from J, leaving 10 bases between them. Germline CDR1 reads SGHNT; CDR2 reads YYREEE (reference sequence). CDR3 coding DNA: TGTGCCAGCAGCTTGGGTCGAAGGGGAGAGACCCAGTACTTC. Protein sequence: CASSLGRRGETQYF.

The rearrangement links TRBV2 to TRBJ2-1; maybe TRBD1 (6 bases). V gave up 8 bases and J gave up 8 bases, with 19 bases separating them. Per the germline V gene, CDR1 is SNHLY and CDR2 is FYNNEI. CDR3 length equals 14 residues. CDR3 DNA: TGTGCCAGCTACATCCCAGGGGATAGGGATGAGCAGTTCTTC. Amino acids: CASYIPGDRDEQFF. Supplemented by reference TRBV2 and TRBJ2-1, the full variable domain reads EPEVTQTPSHQVTQMGQEVILRCVPISNHLYFYWYRQILGQKVEFLVSFYNNEISEKSEIFDDQFSVERPDGSNFTLKIRSTKLEDSAMYFCASYIPGDRDEQFFGPGTRLTVL.

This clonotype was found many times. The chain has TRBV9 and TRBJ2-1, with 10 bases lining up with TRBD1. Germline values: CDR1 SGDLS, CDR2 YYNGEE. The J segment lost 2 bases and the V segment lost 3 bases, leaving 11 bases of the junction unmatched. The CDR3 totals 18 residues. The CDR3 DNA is TGTGCCAGCAGCGCGCAAGCCGACAGGGGGCTCCCCTACAATGAGCAGTTCTTC. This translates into CASSAQADRGLPYNEQFF.

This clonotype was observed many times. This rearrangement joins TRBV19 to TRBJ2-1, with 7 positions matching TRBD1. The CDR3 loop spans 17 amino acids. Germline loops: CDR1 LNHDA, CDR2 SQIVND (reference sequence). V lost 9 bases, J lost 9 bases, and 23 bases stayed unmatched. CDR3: CASSKTPVATGEGEQFF. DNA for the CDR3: TGTGCCAGCTCAAAAACTCCGGTGGCAACAGGGGAAGGTGAGCAGTTCTTC.

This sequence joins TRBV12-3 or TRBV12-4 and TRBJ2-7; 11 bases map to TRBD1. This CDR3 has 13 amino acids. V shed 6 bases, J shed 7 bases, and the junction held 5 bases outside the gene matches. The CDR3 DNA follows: TGTGCCAGCAGATTGGGACAGGGGGGAGAGCAGTACTTC. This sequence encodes CASRLGQGGEQYF.

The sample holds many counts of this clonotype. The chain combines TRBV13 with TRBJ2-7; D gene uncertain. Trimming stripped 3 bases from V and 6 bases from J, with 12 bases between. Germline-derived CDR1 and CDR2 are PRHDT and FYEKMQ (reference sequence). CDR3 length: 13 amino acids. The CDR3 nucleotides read TGTGCCAGCAGCTTTGCAGACCCTCGCGAGCAGTACTTC. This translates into CASSFADPREQYF.